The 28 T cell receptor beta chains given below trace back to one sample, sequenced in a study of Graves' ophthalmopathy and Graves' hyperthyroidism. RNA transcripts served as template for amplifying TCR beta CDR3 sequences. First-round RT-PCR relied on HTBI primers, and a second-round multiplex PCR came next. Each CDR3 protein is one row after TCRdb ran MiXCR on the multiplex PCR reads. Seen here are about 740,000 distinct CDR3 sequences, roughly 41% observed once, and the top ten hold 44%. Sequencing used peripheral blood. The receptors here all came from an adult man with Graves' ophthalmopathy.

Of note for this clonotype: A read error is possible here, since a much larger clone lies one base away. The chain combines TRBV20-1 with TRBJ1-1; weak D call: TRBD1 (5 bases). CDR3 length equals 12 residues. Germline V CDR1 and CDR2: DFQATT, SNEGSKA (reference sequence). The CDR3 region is CSARRGNTEASF. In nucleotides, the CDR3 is TGCAGTGCGAGACGGGGGAACACTGAAGCTTCCTTT.

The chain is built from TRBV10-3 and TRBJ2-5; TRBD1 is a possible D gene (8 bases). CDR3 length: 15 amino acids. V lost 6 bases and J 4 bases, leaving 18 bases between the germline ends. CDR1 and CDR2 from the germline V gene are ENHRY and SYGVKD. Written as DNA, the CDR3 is TGTGCCATCAGCAGGACAGGGCGGGAGCGAGAGACCCAGTACTTC. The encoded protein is CAISRTGRERETQYF.

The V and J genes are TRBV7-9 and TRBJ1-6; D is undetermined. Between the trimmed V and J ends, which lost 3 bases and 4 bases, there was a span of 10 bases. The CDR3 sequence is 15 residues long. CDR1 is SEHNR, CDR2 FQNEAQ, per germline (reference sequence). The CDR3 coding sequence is TGTGCCAGCAGCTTGAAGTCAATATATAATTCACCCCTCCACTTT. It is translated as CASSLKSIYNSPLHF.

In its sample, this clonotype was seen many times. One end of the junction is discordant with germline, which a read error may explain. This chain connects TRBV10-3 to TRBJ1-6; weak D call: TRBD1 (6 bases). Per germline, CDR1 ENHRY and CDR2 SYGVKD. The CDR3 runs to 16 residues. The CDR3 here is CASSYSGQGSNSPLHF. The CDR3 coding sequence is TGTGCCAGCAGTTACTCGGGTCAGGGGTCCAATTCACCCCTCCACTTT.

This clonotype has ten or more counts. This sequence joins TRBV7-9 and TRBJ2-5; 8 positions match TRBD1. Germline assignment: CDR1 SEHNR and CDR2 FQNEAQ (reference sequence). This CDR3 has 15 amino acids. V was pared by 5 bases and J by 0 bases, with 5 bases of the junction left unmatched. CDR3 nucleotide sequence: TGTGCCAGCAGCCGCACGACAGGGGACCAAGAGACCCAGTACTTC. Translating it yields CASSRTTGDQETQYF.

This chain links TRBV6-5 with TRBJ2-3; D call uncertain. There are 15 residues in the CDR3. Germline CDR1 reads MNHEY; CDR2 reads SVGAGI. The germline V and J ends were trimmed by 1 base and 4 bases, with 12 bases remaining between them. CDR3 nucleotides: TGTGCCAGCAGTTACTTACCGTTACTGGCAGATACGCAGTATTTT. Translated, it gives CASSYLPLLADTQYF.

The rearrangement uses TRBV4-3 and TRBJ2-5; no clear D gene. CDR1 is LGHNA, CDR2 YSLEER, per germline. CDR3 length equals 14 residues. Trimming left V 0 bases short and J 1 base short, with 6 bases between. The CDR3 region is CASSQDPAQETQYF. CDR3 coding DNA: TGCGCCAGCAGCCAAGACCCAGCCCAAGAGACCCAGTACTTC.

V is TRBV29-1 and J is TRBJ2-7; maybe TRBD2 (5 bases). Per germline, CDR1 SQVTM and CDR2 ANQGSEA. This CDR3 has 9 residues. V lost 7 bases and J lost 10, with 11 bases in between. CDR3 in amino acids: CSAGSGQYF. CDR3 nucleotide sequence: TGCAGCGCCGGATCGGGACAGTACTTC.

In DNA, the CDR3 is TGTGCCAGCAGTGCGCATGGACAGGGGGTAAACACTGAAGCTTTCTTT. Translated: CASSAHGQGVNTEAFF. The V call is TRBV25-1, the J call TRBJ1-1; 10 bases match TRBD1. This CDR3 is 16 amino acids long. Trimming took 4 bases from V and 2 from J; bases not matched to a gene: 7. The germline V gene encodes CDR1 MGHDK and CDR2 SYGVNS.

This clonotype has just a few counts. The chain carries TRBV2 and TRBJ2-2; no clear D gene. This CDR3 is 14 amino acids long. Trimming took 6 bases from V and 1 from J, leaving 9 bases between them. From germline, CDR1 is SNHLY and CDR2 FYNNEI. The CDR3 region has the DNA TGTGCCAGCAGGGTACAAATGAACACCGGGGAGCTGTTTTTT. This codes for CASRVQMNTGELFF.

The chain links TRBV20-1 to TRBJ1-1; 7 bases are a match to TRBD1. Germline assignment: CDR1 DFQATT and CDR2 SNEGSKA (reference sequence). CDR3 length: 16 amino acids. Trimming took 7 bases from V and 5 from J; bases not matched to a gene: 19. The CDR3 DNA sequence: TGCAGTGGTGAGAGGGGGCTACAGGGGCGTGGAACTGAAGCTTTCTTT. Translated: CSGERGLQGRGTEAFF.

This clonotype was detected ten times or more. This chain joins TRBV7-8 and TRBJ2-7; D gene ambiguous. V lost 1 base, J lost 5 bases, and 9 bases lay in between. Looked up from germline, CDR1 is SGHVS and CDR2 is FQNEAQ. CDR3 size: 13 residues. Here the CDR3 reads CASSLEFSDEQYF. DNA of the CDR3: TGTGCCAGCAGCTTAGAATTTTCGGACGAGCAGTACTTC.

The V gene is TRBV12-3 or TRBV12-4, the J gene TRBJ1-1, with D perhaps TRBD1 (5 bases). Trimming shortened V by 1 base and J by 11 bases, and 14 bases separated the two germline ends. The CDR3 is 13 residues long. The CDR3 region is CASSLELGDGAFF. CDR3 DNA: TGTGCCAGCAGTTTAGAATTAGGGGACGGGGCTTTCTTT.

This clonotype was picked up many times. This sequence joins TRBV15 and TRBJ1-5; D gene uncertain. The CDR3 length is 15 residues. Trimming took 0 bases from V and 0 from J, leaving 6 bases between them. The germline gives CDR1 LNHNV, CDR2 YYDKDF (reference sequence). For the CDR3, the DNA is TGTGCCACCAGCAGAGAGGGGAGTAGCAATCAGCCCCAGCATTTT. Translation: CATSREGSSNQPQHF.

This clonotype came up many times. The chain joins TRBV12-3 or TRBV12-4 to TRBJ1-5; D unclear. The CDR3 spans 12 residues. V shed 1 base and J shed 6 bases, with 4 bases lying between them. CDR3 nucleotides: TGTGCCAGCAGTTTAGTCCGTCAGCCCCAGCATTTT. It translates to CASSLVRQPQHF.

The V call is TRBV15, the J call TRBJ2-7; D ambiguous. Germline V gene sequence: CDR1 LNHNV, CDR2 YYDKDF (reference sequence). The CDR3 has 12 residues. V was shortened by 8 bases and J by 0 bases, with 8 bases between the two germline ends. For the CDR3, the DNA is TGTGCCACCTCGGCGAACTCCTACGAGCAGTACTTC. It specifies CATSANSYEQYF.

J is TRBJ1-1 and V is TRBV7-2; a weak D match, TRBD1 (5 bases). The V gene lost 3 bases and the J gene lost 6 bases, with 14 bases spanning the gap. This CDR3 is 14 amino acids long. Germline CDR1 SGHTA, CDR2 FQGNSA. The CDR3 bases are TGTGCCAGCAGCTTCGTTGGGGGGGGTCCTGAAGCTTTCTTT. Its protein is CASSFVGGGPEAFF.

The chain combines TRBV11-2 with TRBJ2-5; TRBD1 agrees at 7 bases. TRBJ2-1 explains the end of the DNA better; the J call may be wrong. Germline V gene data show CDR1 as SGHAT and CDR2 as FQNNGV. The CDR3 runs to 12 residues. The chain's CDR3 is CASSVQGIEQFF. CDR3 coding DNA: TGTGCCAGCAGCGTACAGGGGATCGAGCAGTTCTTC.

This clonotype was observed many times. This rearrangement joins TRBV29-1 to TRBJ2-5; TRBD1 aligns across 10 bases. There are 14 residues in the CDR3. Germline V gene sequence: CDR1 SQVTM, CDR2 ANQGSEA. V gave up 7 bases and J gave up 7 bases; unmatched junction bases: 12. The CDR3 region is CSAGTGAVPGTQYF. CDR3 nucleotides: TGCAGCGCAGGGACAGGGGCCGTTCCGGGGACCCAGTACTTC.

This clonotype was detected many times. CDR3 sequence reads: CASSLGGGASYEQYF. CDR3 DNA sequence: TGTGCCAGCAGCTTAGGCGGGGGGGCCTCCTACGAGCAGTACTTC. The chain couples TRBV7-2 to TRBJ2-7, with 9 bases identical to TRBD2. Germline V CDR1 and CDR2: SGHTA, FQGNSA. CDR3 length: 15 residues. V lost 1 base, J lost 0 bases, and 1 base stayed unmatched.

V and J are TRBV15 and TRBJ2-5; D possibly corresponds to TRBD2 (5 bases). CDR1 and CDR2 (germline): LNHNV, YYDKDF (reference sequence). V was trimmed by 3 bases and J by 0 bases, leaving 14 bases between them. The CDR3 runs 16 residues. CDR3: CATSSRNSGDQETQYF. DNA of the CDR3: TGTGCCACCAGCAGCCGTAACTCCGGGGACCAAGAGACCCAGTACTTC.

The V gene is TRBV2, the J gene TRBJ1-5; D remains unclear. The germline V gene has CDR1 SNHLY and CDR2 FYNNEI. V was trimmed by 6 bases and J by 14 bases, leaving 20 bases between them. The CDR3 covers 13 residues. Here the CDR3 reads CASSYSGVTYEHF. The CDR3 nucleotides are TGTGCCAGCAGCTACTCGGGAGTAACCTACGAGCATTTT.

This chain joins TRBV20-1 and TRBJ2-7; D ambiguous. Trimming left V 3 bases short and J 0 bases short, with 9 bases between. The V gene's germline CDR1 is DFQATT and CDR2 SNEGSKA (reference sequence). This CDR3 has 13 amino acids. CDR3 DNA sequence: TGCAGTGCTAGTGGCAGCCTCTCCTACGAGCAGTACTTC. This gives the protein CSASGSLSYEQYF.

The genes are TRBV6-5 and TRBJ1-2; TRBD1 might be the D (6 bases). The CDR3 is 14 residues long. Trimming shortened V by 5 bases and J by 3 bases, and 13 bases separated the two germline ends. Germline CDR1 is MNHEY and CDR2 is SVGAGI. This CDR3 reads CASSGGGQDYGYTF. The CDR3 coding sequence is TGTGCCAGCAGTGGAGGGGGGCAAGACTATGGCTACACCTTC.

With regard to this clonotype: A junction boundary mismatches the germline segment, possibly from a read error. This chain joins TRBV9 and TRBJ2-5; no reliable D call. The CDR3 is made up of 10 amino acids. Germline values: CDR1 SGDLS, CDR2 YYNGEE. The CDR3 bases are TGTGCCAGCAGAGGAGTGGACGTGATCTTC. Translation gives CASRGVDVIF.

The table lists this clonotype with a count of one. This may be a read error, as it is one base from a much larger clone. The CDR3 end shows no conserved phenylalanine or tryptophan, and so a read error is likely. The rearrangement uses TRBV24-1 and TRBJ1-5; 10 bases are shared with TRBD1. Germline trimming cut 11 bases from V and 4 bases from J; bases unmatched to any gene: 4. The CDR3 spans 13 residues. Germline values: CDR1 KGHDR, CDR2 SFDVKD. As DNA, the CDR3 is TGTGCCATCGGGGGACAGGGGAATCAGCCCCAGCATCTT. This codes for CAIGGQGNQPQHL.

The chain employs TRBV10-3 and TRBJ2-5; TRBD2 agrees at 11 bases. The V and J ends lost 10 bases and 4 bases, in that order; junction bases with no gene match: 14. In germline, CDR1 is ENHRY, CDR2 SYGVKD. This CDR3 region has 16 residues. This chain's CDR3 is CASTMTSGTLVETQYF. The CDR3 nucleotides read TGTGCCAGCACCATGACTAGCGGGACGCTTGTAGAGACCCAGTACTTC.

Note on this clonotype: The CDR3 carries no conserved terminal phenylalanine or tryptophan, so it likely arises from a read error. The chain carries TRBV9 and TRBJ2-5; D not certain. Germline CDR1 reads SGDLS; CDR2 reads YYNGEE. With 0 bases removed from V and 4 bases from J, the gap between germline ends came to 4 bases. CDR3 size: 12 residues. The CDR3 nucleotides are TGTGCCAGCAGCGTAGGGGGAGAGACCCAGTACTCC. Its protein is CASSVGGETQYS.